Below are 17 T cell receptor beta chains sequenced from a single sample in a study of blood T cell repertoires in COVID-19. Produced via immunoSEQ multiplex PCR; TCRdb's table is partial and in-frame only. The profile shows over 300,000 clones, 86% of them singletons. What was sequenced was peripheral blood. Source of these receptors: a woman in her forties or fifties with acute or convalescent COVID-19.

This clone was seen more than once but under ten times. V and J are TRBV29-1 and TRBJ2-1; unclear D gene. Between the trimmed V and J ends, which lost 7 bases and 3 bases, there was a span of 7 bases. The CDR3 loop spans 11 amino acids. Germline lookup yields CDR1 SQVTM and CDR2 ANQGSEA. CDR3 in amino acids: CSGANYNEQFF. The CDR3 DNA reads TGCAGCGGGGCAAACTACAATGAGCAGTTCTTC.

The sample holds a few counts of this clone. The chain joins TRBV30 to TRBJ1-6, with 9 bases that match TRBD1. The germline gives CDR1 GTSNPN, CDR2 SVGIG (reference sequence). This CDR3 spans 15 amino acids. The ends lost 2 bases at V and 9 bases at J; junction bases unmatched: 8. The CDR3 sequence is CAWSNRDRVSSPLHF. CDR3 bases: TGTGCCTGGAGTAACCGGGACAGGGTTTCTTCACCCCTCCACTTT.

The rearrangement joins TRBV5-6 to TRBJ2-2, with 12 bases fitting TRBD2. Germline loops: CDR1 SGHDT, CDR2 YYEEEE. CDR3 size: 17 residues. The junction had 6 bases not matched to a gene; V was cut back by 3 bases and J by 3 bases. In DNA form, the CDR3 reads TGTGCCAGCAGCTCTACTAGCGGGAGGTGGGACACCGGGGAGCTGTTTTTT. It translates to CASSSTSGRWDTGELFF. Variable domain in full (rest from reference TRBV5-6 and TRBJ2-2): DAGVTQSPTHLIKTRGQQVTLRCSPKSGHDTVSWYQQALGQGPQFIFQYYEEEERQRGNFPDRFSGHQFPNYSSELNVNALLLGDSALYLCASSSTSGRWDTGELFFGEGSRLTVL.

The V and J genes are TRBV28 and TRBJ2-3; 8 bases map to TRBD2. The germline V gene has CDR1 MDHEN and CDR2 SYDVKM. This CDR3 is built from 15 residues. Trimming at V came to 3 bases and at J to 1 base, leaving 3 bases not matched to a gene. CDR3 nucleotides: TGTGCCAGCAGTTTTAGGCGGGGGGGCACAGATACGCAGTATTTT. It yields the protein CASSFRRGGTDTQYF.

The chain employs TRBV2 and TRBJ2-7; 11 bases are shared with TRBD2. CDR1 and CDR2 from the germline V gene are SNHLY and FYNNEI. The CDR3 is 15 residues long. J gave up 1 base and V 8 bases, and 7 bases lay outside the gene matches. Here the CDR3 reads CASSSGRPLSYEQYF. As DNA, the CDR3 is TGTGCCAGCTCTAGCGGGAGGCCTCTTTCCTACGAGCAGTACTTC.

The chain employs TRBV7-2 and TRBJ1-1; 7 bases are shared with TRBD1. The CDR3 is made up of 15 amino acids. Looked up from germline, CDR1 is SGHTA and CDR2 is FQGNSA. Trimming removed 2 bases from V and 1 base from J; junction bases left unmatched: 4. The CDR3 spells CASSLRSGGNTEAFF. The CDR3 nucleotides read TGTGCCAGCAGCTTAAGATCAGGGGGGAACACTGAAGCTTTCTTT.

This clone was recorded a few times. This sequence joins TRBV7-9 and TRBJ2-3; TRBD1 matches 10 bases. Trimming at V came to 5 bases and at J to 0 bases, leaving 2 bases not matched to a gene. The CDR3 is made up of 15 amino acids. CDR1 and CDR2 (germline): SEHNR, FQNEAQ (reference sequence). CDR3 DNA: TGTGCCAGCAGCCCGGGACAGGGGAGCACAGATACGCAGTATTTT. Amino acids: CASSPGQGSTDTQYF.

This clone was seen more than once but under ten times. The J gene is TRBJ1-4, the V gene TRBV6-6; 7 positions agree with TRBD1. Germline lookup yields CDR1 MNHNY and CDR2 SVGAGI (reference sequence). J lost 4 bases, V lost 5 bases, and 13 bases had no gene match. CDR3 length equals 17 residues. CDR3 sequence (DNA): TGTGCCAGCAGTCACCGATCCCAGGCAGGGGGTAATGAAAAACTGTTTTTT. Its protein is CASSHRSQAGGNEKLFF.

V is TRBV5-1 and J is TRBJ2-5; 9 bases are a match to TRBD2. The CDR3 length is 15 residues. V lost 5 bases, J lost 1 base, and 6 bases stayed unmatched. Germline values: CDR1 SGHRS, CDR2 YFSETQ. The CDR3 DNA reads TGCGCCAGCAGAAGGACTAGCGCCATCCAAGAGACCCAGTACTTC. It codes for CASRRTSAIQETQYF.

This clone was seen a single time. V is TRBV20-1 and J is TRBJ1-1; D unclear. This CDR3 contains 11 residues. From germline, CDR1 is DFQATT and CDR2 SNEGSKA (reference sequence). V dropped 6 bases and J dropped 6 bases, with 11 bases sitting between them. CDR3 protein: CSALRMPEAFF. The CDR3 DNA reads as TGCAGTGCCCTGCGAATGCCTGAAGCTTTCTTT.

The J gene is TRBJ2-4, the V gene TRBV5-5; 7 bases match TRBD1. The CDR3 is made up of 15 amino acids. Per germline, CDR1 SGHKS and CDR2 YYEKEE (reference sequence). Trimming took 1 base from V and 4 from J; bases not matched to a gene: 5. CDR3 sequence (DNA): TGTGCCAGCAGCTTGTTTGGGGACAGAAAAAACATTCAGTACTTC. Its translation: CASSLFGDRKNIQYF.

The rearrangement uses TRBV27 and TRBJ1-2, with D possibly being TRBD1 (6 bases). This CDR3 is 13 amino acids long. CDR1 and CDR2 from the germline V gene are MNHEY and SMNVEV (reference sequence). The V and J ends lost 5 bases and 4 bases respectively, with 11 bases between them. CDR3 sequence: CASSGGGTYGYTF. CDR3 coding DNA: TGTGCCAGCAGTGGCGGGGGCACCTATGGCTACACCTTC.

The chain is built from TRBV5-1 and TRBJ2-1; TRBD2 aligns across 11 bases. Trimming removed 0 bases from V and 7 bases from J; junction bases left unmatched: 9. CDR1 SGHRS and CDR2 YFSETQ come from the germline V gene. This CDR3 contains 17 residues. CDR3 sequence reads: CASSLGPGTSGLNEQFF. CDR3 DNA: TGCGCCAGCAGCTTGGGCCCCGGGACTAGCGGCTTAAATGAGCAGTTCTTC.

V gene TRBV28 combines with J gene TRBJ2-5, with 7 bases lining up with TRBD1. The CDR3 is 12 amino acids. V shed 4 bases, J shed 5 bases, and the junction held 1 base outside the gene matches. Germline V CDR1 and CDR2: MDHEN, SYDVKM. The CDR3 DNA reads TGTGCCAGCAGTTCCAGGGGGGAGACCCAGTACTTC. It yields the protein CASSSRGETQYF.

CDR3 DNA sequence: TGTGCCAGCGGTCGGGAACTCAGCACAGATACGCAGTATTTT. Translation gives CASGRELSTDTQYF. The rearrangement uses TRBV28 and TRBJ2-3; possible D gene TRBD2, 5 bases. CDR1 and CDR2 (germline): MDHEN, SYDVKM. V was trimmed by 8 bases and J by 0 bases, leaving 12 bases between them. The CDR3 is made up of 14 amino acids.

The chain has TRBV7-9 and TRBJ1-4; the match to TRBD1 covers 11 bases. With V trimmed by 2 bases and J by 6 bases, 5 bases remained unmatched. Germline V gene data show CDR1 as SEHNR and CDR2 as FQNEAQ (reference sequence). The length of the CDR3 is 16 residues. The CDR3 DNA sequence: TGTGCCAGCAGCTTAATACCGGGACAGGGGGATGAAAAACTGTTTTTT. This translates into CASSLIPGQGDEKLFF. The whole variable domain, filled in from reference TRBV7-9 and TRBJ1-4, reads DTGVSQNPRHKITKRGQNVTFRCDPISEHNRLYWYRQTLGQGPEFLTYFQNEAQLEKSRLLSDRFSAERPKGSFSTLEIQRTEQGDSAMYLCASSLIPGQGDEKLFFGSGTQLSVL.

The CDR3 sequence is CASSPKPSSQGNEQFF. CDR3 bases: TGTGCCAGCTCACCGAAACCCTCCTCACAGGGTAATGAGCAGTTCTTC. V gene TRBV18 combines with J gene TRBJ2-1; weak D call: TRBD1 (6 bases). Germline lookup yields CDR1 KGHSH and CDR2 LQKENI. CDR3 length: 16 amino acids. The germline V and J ends were trimmed by 3 bases and 7 bases, with 19 bases remaining between them. The full variable domain, rest sourced from reference TRBV18 and TRBJ2-1, is NAGVMQNPRHLVRRRGQEARLRCSPMKGHSHVYWYRQLPEEGLKFMVYLQKENIIDESGMPKERFSAEFPKEGPSILRIQQVVRGDSAAYFCASSPKPSSQGNEQFFGPGTRLTVL.